Sequencing of this T cell receptor beta chain was carried out in a study of blood T cells in healthy people across ages. The study's findings and limits: Long-lived and aged donors differed, with more naive CD4+ cells and higher diversity in the long-lived. Per million T cells, the diversity of TCR beta decreased roughly linearly as age advanced. It was held that diversity estimates obtained from one million T cells represented underestimates.

This CDR3 region has 12 residues. The junction had 2 bases not matched to a gene; V was cut back by 0 bases and J by 10 bases. Germline lookup yields CDR1 DFQATT and CDR2 SNEGSKA (reference sequence). This clonotype has more than one count but fewer than ten. Its antigen is not known. The authors ran a second PCR of 7 to 11 cycles using a sample-barcoded 5' primer and a J-beta primer mix. All cDNA molecules were each tagged by a template-switch adaptor with 12 random nucleotides. One entry per CDR3 protein, called by TCRdb with MiXCR from the 5' RACE reads. The profile shows 1.2 million to 1.5 million distinct CDR3 sequences, approximately 60% of them singletons.

The clonotype comes from a young man in good health. Sequencing was performed on blood. The gene calls are TRBV20-1 and TRBJ2-1; the match to TRBD1 covers 8 bases. The DNA for the CDR3 is TGCAGTGCTAGAGAGTCAGGGGGCGAGCAGTTCTTC. Translation: CSARESGGEQFF.